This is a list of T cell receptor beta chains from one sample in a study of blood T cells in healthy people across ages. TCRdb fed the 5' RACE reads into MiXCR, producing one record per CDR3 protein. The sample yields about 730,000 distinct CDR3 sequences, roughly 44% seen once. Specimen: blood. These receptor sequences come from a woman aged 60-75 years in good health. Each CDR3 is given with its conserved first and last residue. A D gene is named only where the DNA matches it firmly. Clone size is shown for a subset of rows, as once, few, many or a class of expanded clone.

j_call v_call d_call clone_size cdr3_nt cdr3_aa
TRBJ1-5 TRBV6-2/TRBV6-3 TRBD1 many TGTGCCAGCACCGGACAGGGGAGTTCCAATCAGCCCCAGCATTTT CASTGQGSSNQPQHF
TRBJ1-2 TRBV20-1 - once TGCAGTGCTAGAAGTCGTAACTATGGCTACACCTTC CSARSRNYGYTF
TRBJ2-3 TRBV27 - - TGTGCCAGCAGTGGATTAACTAGTTCGGTAGGGTATTTT CASSGLTSSVGYF
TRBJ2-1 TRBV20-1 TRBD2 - TGCAGTGCCGGACTAGCGCTTTTCAATGAGCAGTTCTTC CSAGLALFNEQFF
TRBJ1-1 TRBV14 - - TGTGCCAGCAGCCCCCCCCGCAGGGCAACTGAAGCTTTCTTT CASSPPRRATEAFF
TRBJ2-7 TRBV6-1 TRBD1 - TGTGCCAGCAGTGCGACAGGGGAATTGCACGAGCAGTACTTC CASSATGELHEQYF
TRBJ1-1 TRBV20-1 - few TGCAGTGCTAGGAGGGGGGGGAACACTGAAGCTTTCTTT CSARRGGNTEAFF
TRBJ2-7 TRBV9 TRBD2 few TGTGCCAGCAGCGTAGATAATAGCGGGAATTCCTACGAGCAGTACTTC CASSVDNSGNSYEQYF
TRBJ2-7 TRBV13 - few TGTGCCAGCAGCGGCCAATACAGCGAGCAGTACTTC CASSGQYSEQYF
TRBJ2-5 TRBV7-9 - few TGTGCCAGCAGCTTAGGGTCACGGCAGATACAAGAGACCCAGTACTTC CASSLGSRQIQETQYF
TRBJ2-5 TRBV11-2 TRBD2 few TGTGCCAGCAGCTTATCCCGACTAGCGGGGGGGGATCAAGAGACCCAGTACTTC CASSLSRLAGGDQETQYF
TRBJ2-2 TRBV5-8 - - TGTGCCAGCAGTACGGGCGGGGAGCTGTTTTTT CASSTGGELFF
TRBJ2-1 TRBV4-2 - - TGTGCCAGCAGTGACTCACAGGGAAATGAGCAGTTCTTC CASSDSQGNEQFF
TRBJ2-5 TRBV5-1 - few TGCGCCAGCAGTGTAGGCGGGGACCGAGAGACCCAGTACTTC CASSVGGDRETQYF
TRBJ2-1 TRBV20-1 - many TGCAGTGCTAGAGGGGGCAGTGAGCAGTTCTTC CSARGGSEQFF
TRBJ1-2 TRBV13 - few TGTGCCAGCAGCTTAGGCTTGAAGGGATATGGCTACACCTTC CASSLGLKGYGYTF
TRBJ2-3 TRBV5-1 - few TGCGCCAGCAGCTTTCCACTCTTAACTGGAGATACGCAGTATTTT CASSFPLLTGDTQYF
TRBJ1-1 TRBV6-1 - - TGTGCCAGCCTGTACTCAAACACTGAAGCTTTCTTT CASLYSNTEAFF
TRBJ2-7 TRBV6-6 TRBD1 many TGTGCCAGCAGTTACAGACAGGGGCGCAGCTCCTACGAGCAGTACTTC CASSYRQGRSSYEQYF
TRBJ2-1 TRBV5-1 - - TGCGCCAGCAGCTTGACCCGGACAGAGGGAAACAATGAGCAGTTCTTC CASSLTRTEGNNEQFF
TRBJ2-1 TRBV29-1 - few TGCAGCGTTGACAACCCCGGGCGGACTATGAACAATGAGCAGTTCTTC CSVDNPGRTMNNEQFF
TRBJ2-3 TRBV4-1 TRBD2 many TGCGCCAGCAGCCGAGGGACTAGTACTACAGATACGCAGTATTTT CASSRGTSTTDTQYF
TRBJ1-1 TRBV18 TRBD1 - TGTGCCAGCTCACCACCCGACAGGGTGGCAGCTTTCTTT CASSPPDRVAAFF
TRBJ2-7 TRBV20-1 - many TGCAGTGCTAGAGACACCTGGAGCTCCTACGAGCAGTACTTC CSARDTWSSYEQYF
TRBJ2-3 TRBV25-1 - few TGTGCCAGCAGTGAAGCAACGGGAGATACGCAGTATTTT CASSEATGDTQYF
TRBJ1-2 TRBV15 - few TGTGCCACCAGCAGAGGTCCAGAGTGGGGCTACACCTTC CATSRGPEWGYTF
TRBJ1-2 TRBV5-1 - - TGCGCCAGCAGCTCCGGGGGGCCGGGTGGCTACACCTTC CASSSGGPGGYTF
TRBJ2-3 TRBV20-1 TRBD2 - TGCAGTGGTATGTTTTCTAGCGGCCTCACAGATACGCAGTATTTT CSGMFSSGLTDTQYF
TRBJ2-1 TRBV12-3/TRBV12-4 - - TGTGCCAGCAGTTTATTTAGCAATGAGCAGTTCTTC CASSLFSNEQFF
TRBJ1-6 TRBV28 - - TGTGCCGGCAGTTCCCCCACAGGGAATTCACCCCTCCACTTT CAGSSPTGNSPLHF
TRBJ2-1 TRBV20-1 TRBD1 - TGCAGTGCTGCGTCGCCAGGGGGCGTTTTTGAGCAGTTCTTC CSAASPGGVFEQFF
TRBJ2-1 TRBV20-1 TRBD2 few TGCAGTGCTCACGGTGGACTAGCGGGAGAGCAGTTCTTC CSAHGGLAGEQFF
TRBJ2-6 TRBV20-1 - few TGCAGTGCCGGGGGGACAGGAAGCTCTGGGGCCAACGTCCTGACTTTC CSAGGTGSSGANVLTF
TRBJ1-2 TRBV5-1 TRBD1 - TGCGCCAGCAGCTTGGATCCAGGGGGCCGGGGATATGGCTACACCTTC CASSLDPGGRGYGYTF
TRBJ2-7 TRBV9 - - TGTGCCAGCAGCGTAGATGGGGGGCCCCCTACAGAGCAGTACTTC CASSVDGGPPTEQYF
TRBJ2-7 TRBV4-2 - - TGTGCCAGCAGCCAAGGCTCTAGTTCAGGCGAGCAGTACTTC CASSQGSSSGEQYF
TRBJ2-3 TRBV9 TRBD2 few TGTGCCAGCAGCGTAGAACTAGCGCCAACAGATACGCAGTATTTT CASSVELAPTDTQYF
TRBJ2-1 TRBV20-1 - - TGCAGTGCTAGAGGATTCAGGAGCTCCTACAATGAGCAGTTCTTC CSARGFRSSYNEQFF